The clone carrying this T cell receptor (beta chain) appeared a single time. The data were taken from a study of blood T cell repertoires in COVID-19. Study overall: From the United States, Italy and Spain came samples of acute and convalescent COVID-19. From T cells, B-cell-depleted T cells, or PBMCs came the material, which was cDNA or gDNA.

Per the original data handling: For nucleated cells, counts were estimated from reference gene primer amplification. Assay used: immunoSEQ multiplex PCR; TCRdb lists only in-frame clones, some missing. V, J and clone size are those of that table, while D and trimming were read from the DNA. The repertoire holds about 190,000 clones, with 80% to 90% as singletons. Per germline, CDR1 MGHDK and CDR2 SYGVNS. The length of the CDR3 is 13 residues. The trim removed 7 bases at V and 7 bases at J, leaving 8 bases unmatched. The chain carries TRBV25-1 and TRBJ1-2; 8 bases match TRBD1. The sequence derives from a young man with acute or convalescent COVID-19. Specimen: peripheral blood. As DNA, the CDR3 is TGTGCCAGCAATCCAGGGGGCCGCGGTGGCTACACCTTC. Its translation: CASNPGGRGGYTF.